This TCR beta chain was captured in a study of blood T cell repertoires in COVID-19. Looking at the study overall: COVID-19 samples, acute and convalescent, were from the United States, Italy and Spain.

J lost 9 bases, V lost 6 bases, and 14 bases had no gene match. The CDR3 spans 17 residues. In germline, CDR1 is SGHVS, CDR2 FQNEAQ. The table came from immunoSEQ multiplex PCR; TCRdb's copy has only in-frame clones and leaves some out. This sample yields more than 35,000 clones, of which around three quarters are seen a single time; about 40% belongs to the top ten. This clone was picked up a small number of times. Sequenced sample: peripheral blood. This TCR came from an older man with active or convalescent COVID-19. V and J are TRBV7-8 and TRBJ2-1; 13 nucleotides align to TRBD2. This CDR3 is CASSTGLAGLLAGEQFF. CDR3 coding DNA: TGTGCCAGCAGTACGGGACTAGCGGGACTTCTGGCGGGTGAGCAGTTCTTC.